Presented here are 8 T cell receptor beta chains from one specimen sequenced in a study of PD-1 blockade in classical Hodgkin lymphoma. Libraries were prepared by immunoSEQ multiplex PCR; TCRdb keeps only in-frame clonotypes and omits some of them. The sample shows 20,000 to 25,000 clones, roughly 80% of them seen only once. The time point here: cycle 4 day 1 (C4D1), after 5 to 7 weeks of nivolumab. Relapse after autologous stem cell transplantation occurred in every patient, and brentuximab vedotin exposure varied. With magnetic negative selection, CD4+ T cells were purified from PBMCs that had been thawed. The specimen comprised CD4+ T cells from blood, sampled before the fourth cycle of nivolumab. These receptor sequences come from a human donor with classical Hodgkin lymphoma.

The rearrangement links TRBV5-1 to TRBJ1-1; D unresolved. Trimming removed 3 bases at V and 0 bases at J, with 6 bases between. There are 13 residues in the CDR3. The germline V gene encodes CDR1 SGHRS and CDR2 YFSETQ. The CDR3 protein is CASSSQMNTEAFF. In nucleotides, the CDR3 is TGCGCCAGCAGCTCCCAGATGAACACTGAAGCTTTCTTT.

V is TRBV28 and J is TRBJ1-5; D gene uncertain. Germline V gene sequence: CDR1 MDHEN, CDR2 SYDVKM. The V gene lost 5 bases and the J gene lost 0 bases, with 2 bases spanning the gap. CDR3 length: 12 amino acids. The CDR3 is CASSNSNQPQHF. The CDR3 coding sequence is TGTGCCAGCAGTAATAGCAATCAGCCCCAGCATTTT.

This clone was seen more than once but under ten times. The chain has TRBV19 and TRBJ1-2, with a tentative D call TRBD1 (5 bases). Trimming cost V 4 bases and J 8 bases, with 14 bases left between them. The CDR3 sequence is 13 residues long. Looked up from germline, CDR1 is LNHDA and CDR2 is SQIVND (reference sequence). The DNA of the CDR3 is TGTGCCAGTAGTAAGGTAGGGGTCGGCGGCTACACCTTC. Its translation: CASSKVGVGGYTF.

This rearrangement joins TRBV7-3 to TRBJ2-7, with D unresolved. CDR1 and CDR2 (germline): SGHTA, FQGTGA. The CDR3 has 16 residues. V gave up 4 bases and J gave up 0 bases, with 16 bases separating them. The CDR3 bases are TGTGCCAGCAGCTCCCCCCAACAGAGATGCTCCTACGAGCAGTACTTC. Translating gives CASSSPQQRCSYEQYF.

CDR3 protein: CASQLGQGTDTQYF. The DNA of the CDR3 is TGTGCCAGCCAACTGGGACAGGGAACAGATACGCAGTATTTT. The J gene is TRBJ2-3, the V gene TRBV6-1; 9 nucleotides align to TRBD1. CDR3 size: 14 residues. The ends lost 8 bases at V and 3 bases at J; junction bases unmatched: 6. Germline loops: CDR1 MNHNS, CDR2 SASEGT.

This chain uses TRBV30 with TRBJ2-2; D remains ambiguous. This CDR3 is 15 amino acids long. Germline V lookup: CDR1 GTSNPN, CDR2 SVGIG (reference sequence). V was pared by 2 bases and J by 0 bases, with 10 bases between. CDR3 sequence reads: CAWSPPGANTGELFF. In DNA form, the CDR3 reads TGTGCCTGGAGTCCCCCTGGAGCGAACACCGGGGAGCTGTTTTTT.

CDR3 in amino acids: CAWSGQGSNQPQHF. The CDR3 region has the DNA TGTGCCTGGAGCGGACAGGGTAGCAATCAGCCCCAGCATTTT. This chain connects TRBV30 to TRBJ1-5; the match to TRBD1 covers 8 bases. Germline V lookup: CDR1 GTSNPN, CDR2 SVGIG (reference sequence). The ends lost 3 bases at V and 0 bases at J; junction bases unmatched: 1. The CDR3 extends over 14 amino acids.

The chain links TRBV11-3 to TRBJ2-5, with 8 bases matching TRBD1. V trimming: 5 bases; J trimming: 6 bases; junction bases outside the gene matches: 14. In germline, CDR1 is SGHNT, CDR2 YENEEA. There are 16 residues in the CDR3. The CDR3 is CASSPRRQGLMKTQYF. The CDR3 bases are TGTGCCAGCAGCCCGAGAAGACAGGGGCTTATGAAGACCCAGTACTTC.